Reported below is one T cell receptor beta chain. The sample is drawn from a study of blood T cell repertoires in COVID-19. About the study: There were acute and convalescent COVID-19 samples, and they came from the United States, Italy and Spain. From T cells, B-cell-depleted T cells, or PBMCs came the material, which was cDNA or gDNA.

Per the study methods: The authors estimated nucleated cell counts from reference gene primer amplification. Generated by immunoSEQ multiplex PCR, the TCRdb table keeps only in-frame clones and is missing some. Clonal size and the V and J genes are those of that table, whereas D and trimming came from the DNA. The table includes over 350,000 clones, roughly 88% detected once. The TCR sequence derives from a woman aged 30 to 39 with active or convalescent COVID-19. The specimen sequenced was peripheral blood.

This CDR3 reads CASSDTGINSPLHF. The CDR3 nucleotides are TGTGCCAGCAGCGATACAGGGATTAATTCACCCCTCCACTTT. The chain carries TRBV2 and TRBJ1-6; TRBD1 might be the D (6 bases). Per the germline V gene, CDR1 is SNHLY and CDR2 is FYNNEI. V was cut by 6 bases and J by 6 bases, with 12 bases left in between. This CDR3 comprises 14 residues. The full variable domain, its missing parts supplied by reference TRBV2 and TRBJ1-6, is EPEVTQTPSHQVTQMGQEVILRCVPISNHLYFYWYRQILGQKVEFLVSFYNNEISEKSEIFDDQFSVERPDGSNFTLKIRSTKLEDSAMYFCASSDTGINSPLHFGNGTRLTVT.